Following are 10 T cell receptor beta chains from one sample sequenced in a study of blood T cell repertoires in COVID-19 (dated by TCRdb to between 2020 and 2021). The library was built by means of the immunoSEQ multiplex PCR assay. In its TCRdb copy, this immuneACCESS table keeps in-frame sequences only and misses some clones. Where compared with another copy, unresolved V genes explain less than half of these, and the others have no known cause. The sample contains more than 400,000 clones, roughly nine tenths of them found a single time. Roughly 0.7% of the sample comes from the top ten. Material for sequencing was PBMCs or T cells enriched from blood (not recorded which). The receptors come from a woman in her late teens or twenties who had recovered from COVID-19.

J is TRBJ1-3 and V is TRBV6-5; D unclear. The CDR3 runs 12 residues. Germline CDR1 reads MNHEY; CDR2 reads SVGAGI. The V gene lost 6 bases and the J gene lost 1 base, with 4 bases spanning the gap. CDR3 sequence reads: CASSQSGNTIYF. The CDR3 region has the DNA TGTGCCAGCAGCCAGTCTGGAAACACCATATATTTT.

The genes are TRBV15 and TRBJ1-2; 7 bases agree with TRBD1. With V trimmed by 0 bases and J by 0 bases, 4 bases remained unmatched. The CDR3 is 16 residues long. CDR1 LNHNV and CDR2 YYDKDF come from the germline V gene (reference sequence). The CDR3 coding sequence is TGTGCCACCAGCAGAGATCAAGGACAGGCTAACTATGGCTACACCTTC. It codes for CATSRDQGQANYGYTF.

CDR3 bases: TGCGCCAGCAGCCTTGGGACAGCCCCAAACACTGAAGCTTTCTTT. This encodes CASSLGTAPNTEAFF. This sequence joins TRBV5-1 and TRBJ1-1; 7 bases map to TRBD1. Germline V gene data show CDR1 as SGHRS and CDR2 as YFSETQ. This CDR3 is 15 amino acids long. The V and J ends lost 4 bases and 2 bases, in that order; junction bases with no gene match: 8.

This clone appeared once. One end of the junction fails to match germline, which may point to a read error. The J gene is TRBJ2-5, the V gene TRBV24-1; weak D call: TRBD1 (6 bases). The germline CDR1 and CDR2 sequences are KGHDR and SFDVKD. The CDR3 runs to 13 residues. DNA of the CDR3: TGTGCCACCAGAGGACAGTCACAAGGGACCCAGTACTTC. It codes for CATRGQSQGTQYF.

The CDR3 spells CASSRNIGEETQYF. Written as DNA, the CDR3 is TGTGCCAGCAGCCGGAATATAGGGGAAGAGACCCAGTACTTC. The rearrangement uses TRBV3-1 (or the pseudogene TRBV3-2) and TRBJ2-5; TRBD1 might be the D (5 bases). The CDR3 is 14 amino acids. Trimming removed 4 bases at V and 3 bases at J, with 12 bases between. Germline V gene sequence: CDR1 LGHDT, CDR2 YNNKEL (reference sequence).

The chain is built from TRBV5-6 and TRBJ2-5; no firm D call. Between the trimmed V and J ends, which lost 2 bases and 4 bases, there was a span of 9 bases. The CDR3 has 13 residues. The germline V gene has CDR1 SGHDT and CDR2 YYEEEE. CDR3 residues: CASSFSQIETQYF. For the CDR3, the DNA is TGTGCCAGCAGCTTCTCCCAGATAGAGACCCAGTACTTC.

This clone was seen only once. The V and J genes are TRBV28 and TRBJ1-4; 7 bases line up with TRBD1. The J segment lost 7 bases and the V segment lost 2 bases, leaving 10 bases of the junction unmatched. CDR3 length: 16 amino acids. CDR1 is MDHEN and CDR2 is SYDVKM in the germline V gene. CDR3 residues: CASSLGSGGLVEKLFF. The CDR3 DNA sequence: TGTGCCAGCAGTTTAGGGTCAGGGGGGCTTGTTGAAAAACTGTTTTTT.

This chain links TRBV19 with TRBJ1-1; unclear D gene. CDR1 and CDR2 from the germline V gene are LNHDA and SQIVND (reference sequence). V lost 7 bases to trimming and J lost 11 bases, with 14 bases between them. The CDR3 length is 11 residues. The CDR3 is CASNNGRSAFF. CDR3 DNA sequence: TGTGCCAGTAATAATGGGAGGAGCGCTTTCTTT.

The chain uses TRBV5-1 and TRBJ2-2; 8 nucleotides align to TRBD2. Germline CDR1 and CDR2: SGHRS and YFSETQ. V gave up 4 bases and J gave up 5 bases; unmatched junction bases: 4. The CDR3 is 14 amino acids. CDR3 in amino acids: CASSIIAGTGELFF. The CDR3, as DNA: TGCGCCAGCAGCATCATAGCGGGGACCGGGGAGCTGTTTTTT. Variable domain in full (rest from reference TRBV5-1 and TRBJ2-2): KAGVTQTPRYLIKTRGQQVTLSCSPISGHRSVSWYQQTPGQGLQFLFEYFSETQRNKGNFPGRFSGRQFSNSRSEMNVSTLELGDSALYLCASSIIAGTGELFFGEGSRLTVL.

The chain links TRBV6-2 or TRBV6-3 to TRBJ2-5; no definite D call. The ends were cut back, 2 bases at V and 4 bases at J, with 23 bases in the middle. In germline, CDR1 is MNHEY, CDR2 SVGEGT. There are 18 residues in the CDR3. In nucleotides, the CDR3 is TGTGCCAGCAGTTACCACGGAAAGAGTCGACCCCCAGGAGAGACCCAGTACTTC. Translated, it gives CASSYHGKSRPPGETQYF.